One sample yielded the 8 T cell receptor beta chains listed below, sequenced in a study of OX40 agonist ivuxolimab in advanced cancers. The library relied on the immunoSEQ multiplex PCR assay. As stored in TCRdb, this immuneACCESS dataset retains in-frame rearrangements with V and J assigned. A fraction of the clones does not appear; measured against another copy, unresolved V genes explain less than half of the discrepancy, and the remainder lacks a known reason. The sample table contains about 46,000 clones; only one count was recorded for about 88% of them. Clones ranked in the top ten supply around 58% of the sample. Sequencing was performed on CD4+ or CD8+ T cells sorted from blood, taken in a trial of the OX40 agonist ivuxolimab. These receptors originate from an adult with an advanced solid tumor such as melanoma, head and neck, liver or kidney cancer.

This chain connects TRBV10-1 to TRBJ2-3; 12 nucleotides agree with TRBD2. This CDR3 contains 16 residues. The germline CDR1 and CDR2 sequences are WNHNN and SYGVQD (reference sequence). J lost 4 bases, V lost 0 bases, and 2 bases had no gene match. Here the CDR3 reads CASSESASGGADTQYF. The CDR3 coding sequence is TGCGCCAGCAGTGAGTCGGCTAGCGGGGGGGCAGATACGCAGTATTTT.

The genes are TRBV19 and TRBJ2-2, with TRBD1 matching 11 bases. The ends lost 4 bases at V and 7 bases at J; junction bases unmatched: 5. Germline values: CDR1 LNHDA, CDR2 SQIVND (reference sequence). The CDR3 runs to 15 residues. The CDR3: CASSRGQGVVGELFF. In nucleotides, the CDR3 is TGTGCCAGTAGTAGGGGACAGGGGGTAGTCGGGGAGCTGTTTTTT.

The chain combines TRBV28 with TRBJ1-3; TRBD1 might be the D (5 bases). The V gene lost 3 bases and the J gene lost 2 bases, with 11 bases spanning the gap. CDR1 is MDHEN, CDR2 SYDVKM, per germline. This CDR3 has 15 amino acids. CDR3 nucleotide sequence: TGTGCCAGCAGTTTTGGGGGGTCTACTGGAAACACCATATATTTT. Its translation is CASSFGGSTGNTIYF.

This chain connects TRBV19 to TRBJ2-3; 14 positions match TRBD2. The CDR3 loop spans 16 amino acids. Germline V gene lookup returns CDR1 LNHDA and CDR2 SQIVND (reference sequence). Trimming removed 3 bases from V and 9 bases from J; junction bases left unmatched: 8. CDR3 protein: CASSMAGTSGRLTQYF. The CDR3 region has the DNA TGTGCCAGTAGTATGGCGGGGACTAGCGGGAGATTAACGCAGTATTTT.

The sample holds one count of this clone. This rearrangement joins TRBV10-1 to TRBJ2-3, with 7 bases lining up with TRBD1. V gave up 0 bases and J gave up 5 bases; unmatched junction bases: 5. In germline, CDR1 is WNHNN, CDR2 SYGVQD (reference sequence). CDR3 length: 15 amino acids. The DNA of the CDR3 is TGCGCCAGCAGTGAGTCCACAGGGGTGGGAGATACGCAGTATTTT. It codes for CASSESTGVGDTQYF.

This clone was seen a few times. The rearrangement joins TRBV6-6 to TRBJ2-7, with D unclear. V was pared by 4 bases and J by 6 bases, with 10 bases between. The CDR3 is 12 residues long. Germline V CDR1 and CDR2: MNHNY, SVGAGI (reference sequence). The CDR3 DNA reads TGTGCCAGCAGTTCTTGGGTCACCGAGCAGTACTTC. Protein sequence: CASSSWVTEQYF.

This clone was counted a few times. V and J are TRBV5-1 and TRBJ1-1; no definite D call. The germline V gene has CDR1 SGHRS and CDR2 YFSETQ. The CDR3 length is 14 residues. V lost 0 bases and J 3 bases, leaving 9 bases between the germline ends. The CDR3: CASSLEGGDTEAFF. As DNA, the CDR3 is TGCGCCAGCAGCTTGGAGGGTGGGGACACTGAAGCTTTCTTT.

J is TRBJ2-3 and V is TRBV6-1; D gene unclear. CDR1 and CDR2 (germline): MNHNS, SASEGT. This CDR3 has 11 amino acids. V lost 8 bases and J 6 bases, leaving 9 bases between the germline ends. The CDR3, as DNA: TGTGCCAGCGGTCTATTCGATACGCAGTATTTT. This gives the protein CASGLFDTQYF.